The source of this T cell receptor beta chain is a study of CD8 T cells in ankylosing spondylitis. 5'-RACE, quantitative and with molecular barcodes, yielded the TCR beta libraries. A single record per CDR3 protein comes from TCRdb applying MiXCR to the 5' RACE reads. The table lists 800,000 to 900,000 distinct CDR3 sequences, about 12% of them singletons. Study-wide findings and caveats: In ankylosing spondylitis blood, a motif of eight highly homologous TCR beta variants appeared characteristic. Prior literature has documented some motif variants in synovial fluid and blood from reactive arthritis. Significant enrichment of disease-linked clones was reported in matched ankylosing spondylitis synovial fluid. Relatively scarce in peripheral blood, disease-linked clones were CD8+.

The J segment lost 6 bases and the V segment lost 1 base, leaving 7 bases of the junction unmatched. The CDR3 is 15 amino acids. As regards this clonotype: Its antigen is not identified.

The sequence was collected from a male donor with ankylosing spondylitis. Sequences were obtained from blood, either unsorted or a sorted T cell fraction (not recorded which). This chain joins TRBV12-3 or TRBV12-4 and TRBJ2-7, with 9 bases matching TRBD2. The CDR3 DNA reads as TGTGCCAGCAGTTTAGGGATAGCGGGAGATGGCGAGCAGTACTTC. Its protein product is CASSLGIAGDGEQYF.